One and the same sample provided the 9 T cell receptor beta chains below, sequenced in a study of radiotherapy plus CTLA-4 blockade in lung cancer. TCRdb keeps only in-frame clones here, not all; method: immunoSEQ multiplex PCR. The sample lists 120,000 or so clones, 90% occurring once. The sequencing here drew on peripheral blood, taken from a patient treated with radiotherapy plus ipilimumab. These receptors originate from a human donor with non-small cell lung cancer that progressed on radiotherapy plus ipilimumab.

The chain recombines TRBV7-9 with TRBJ1-1; D remains unclear. The germline gives CDR1 SEHNR, CDR2 FQNEAQ (reference sequence). The CDR3 contains 13 residues. V lost 1 base to trimming and J lost 1 base, with 4 bases between them. CDR3 protein: CASSLVANTEAFF. The DNA for the CDR3 is TGTGCCAGCAGCTTAGTGGCGAACACTGAAGCTTTCTTT.

The chain has TRBV5-4 and TRBJ2-4, with D tentatively TRBD1 or TRBD2 (5 bases each). V dropped 4 bases and J dropped 0 bases, with 20 bases sitting between them. Germline loops: CDR1 SGHNT, CDR2 YYREEE (reference sequence). This CDR3 comprises 18 residues. The CDR3 here is CASSKAGLSGLAKNIQYF. The CDR3 nucleotides read TGTGCCAGCAGCAAGGCGGGTTTGTCAGGGCTAGCCAAAAACATTCAGTACTTC.

The chain carries TRBV27 and TRBJ2-3; TRBD2 is a possible D gene (5 bases). The CDR3 is made up of 13 amino acids. V was pared by 3 bases and J by 1 base, with 5 bases between. Germline V lookup: CDR1 MNHEY, CDR2 SMNVEV (reference sequence). The CDR3 nucleotides read TGTGCCAGCAGTTTGCGGGGCACAGATACGCAGTATTTT. This translates into CASSLRGTDTQYF.

In nucleotides, the CDR3 is TGTGCCAGCAGCTACACAGGGGGTTGGGAGCAGTACTTC. Translated: CASSYTGGWEQYF. The chain couples TRBV7-2 to TRBJ2-7; 8 positions agree with TRBD1. Germline V gene data show CDR1 as SGHTA and CDR2 as FQGNSA. Trimming cost V 4 bases and J 7 bases; bases outside gene matches: 6. The CDR3 sequence is 13 residues long.

V is TRBV2 and J is TRBJ2-7; D is undetermined. The V end lost 2 bases, the J end lost 0 bases, and 17 bases lay between the germline ends. CDR3 length: 17 amino acids. Germline V gene sequence: CDR1 SNHLY, CDR2 FYNNEI. In nucleotides, the CDR3 is TGTGCCAGCAGTGAAATCTTTGCCAGCAGTGACTCCTACGAGCAGTACTTC. It translates to CASSEIFASSDSYEQYF.

V usage is TRBV5-1 and J usage is TRBJ1-2; D possibly corresponds to TRBD1 (6 bases). Trimming took off 2 bases at V and 4 bases at J, with 21 bases between the two ends. The V gene's germline CDR1 is SGHRS and CDR2 YFSETQ. This CDR3 is built from 17 residues. CDR3 DNA: TGCGCCAGCAGCTTACAGGGTGCCCAGCGATCAACCTATGGCTACACCTTC. Its protein is CASSLQGAQRSTYGYTF.

This sequence joins TRBV21-1 and TRBJ2-7. TRBV21-1 constitutes a pseudogene. The CDR3 loop spans 17 amino acids. The chain's CDR3 is CASSKAMVRGPTYEQYF. DNA of the CDR3: TGTGCCAGCAGCAAAGCGATGGTACGTGGTCCCACCTACGAGCAGTACTTC.

In its sample, this clone was seen once. The chain has TRBV29-1 and TRBJ2-4, with unresolved D. The CDR3 is made up of 11 amino acids. Germline V gene data show CDR1 as SQVTM and CDR2 as ANQGSEA. V was pared by 4 bases and J by 12 bases, with 13 bases between. Here the CDR3 DNA reads TGCAGCGTTGTCAGAGCGAGCGATCAGTACTTC. Protein: CSVVRASDQYF.

This chain connects TRBV6-5 to TRBJ2-3; 9 nucleotides align to TRBD1. Unmatched junction bases numbered 5, after V lost 5 bases and J lost 11 bases. Germline V gene sequence: CDR1 MNHEY, CDR2 SVGAGI. The CDR3 extends over 12 amino acids. For the CDR3, the DNA is TGTGCCAGCAGTCCGGACAGGGGTGAGCAGTATTTT. Amino acid sequence: CASSPDRGEQYF.